This T cell receptor beta chain was sequenced in a study of CD8+ T cells in alopecia areata. The authors extracted RNA and reverse transcribed it into cDNA as the sequencing template. Data came from immunoSEQ multiplex PCR; TCRdb stores just in-frame clones and leaves some out. The top ten hold about 3.2% of the sample, which has under 150,000 clones, roughly 50% seen once. Study-level results: Normal scalp had lower clonality than lesional scalp, with alopecia totalis/universalis lesions showing this most strongly. Among the top 100, expanded CD8+ clones, as well as scalp clonality, were significantly decreased by tofacitinib.

Treatment meaning: oral pan-JAK inhibitor, 5-10 mg twice daily. Germline CDR1 and CDR2: MNHEY and SMNVEV (reference sequence). Trimming removed 8 bases at V and 2 bases at J, with 13 bases between. CDR3 size: 14 residues. This clone was found once. The antigen remains undetermined. This TCR was sampled from a human donor with alopecia areata. This specimen consisted of CD4+ T cells sorted from blood, obtained at week 24, from a patient treated with tofacitinib. J is TRBJ1-3 and V is TRBV27, with unresolved D. CDR3 in DNA: TGTGCCAGCCCCGTCGGGTGGGCTGGAAACACCATATATTTT. This sequence encodes CASPVGWAGNTIYF.